These T cell receptor beta chains were read from a single sample in a study of blood T cells in healthy people across ages. TCRdb re-called the 5' RACE reads through MiXCR, storing one row per CDR3 protein. The sample has roughly 800,000 distinct CDR3 sequences, approximately 25% seen once. These sequences were also reported in another study, on T cells of mothers and their children.

What was sequenced was blood. These receptors all stem from a boy aged 5 to 17 in good health. The CDR3 runs from the conserved cysteine through the conserved F or W. D genes are given only for firm matches. Not every row has a clone size; where given, it reads once, few, many or a size class.

j_gene | len | d_gene | v_gene | abundance | CDR3nt | CDR3aa
TRBJ2-7 | 12 | - | TRBV29-1 | - | TGCAGCGCACGACCGGGGCCCTACGAGCAGTACTTC | CSARPGPYEQYF
TRBJ1-1 | 16 | - | TRBV7-9 | - | TGTGCCAGCACCAATCCCGAGGGCAGGACGATAACTGAAGCCTTCTTT | CASTNPEGRTITEAFF
TRBJ2-7 | 14 | TRBD1 | TRBV29-1 | few | TGCAGCGTTAATCTAGAGTACAGGGGGCCCGAGCAGTACTTC | CSVNLEYRGPEQYF
TRBJ2-4 | 18 | TRBD1 | TRBV7-9 | - | TGTGCCAGCAGCTTAGACCACGGGACAGGGTTAGCCAAAAACATTCAGTACTTC | CASSLDHGTGLAKNIQYF
TRBJ1-1 | 11 | - | TRBV6-1 | - | TGTGCCAGCAACTGGGACACTGAAGCTTTCTTT | CASNWDTEAFF
TRBJ1-4 | 12 | - | TRBV29-1 | - | TGCAGCGCACAGGGCGGCGCGGAAAAACTGTTTTTT | CSAQGGAEKLFF
TRBJ2-3 | 14 | - | TRBV20-1 | many | TGCAGTGCCGGACATATTGGGCGAACAGATACGCAGTATTTT | CSAGHIGRTDTQYF
TRBJ2-5 | 13 | - | TRBV7-2 | few | TGTGCCAGCGCTAGGACGCTACAAGAGACCCAGTACTTC | CASARTLQETQYF
TRBJ1-1 | 13 | - | TRBV27 | - | TGTGCCAGCAGTACCAGCGGATACACTGAAGCTTTCTTT | CASSTSGYTEAFF
TRBJ2-7 | 14 | - | TRBV5-1 | - | TGCGCCAGCAGCCTCACGGTGGGCTCCTACGAGCAGTACTTC | CASSLTVGSYEQYF
TRBJ1-6 | 14 | - | TRBV7-2 | - | TGTGCCAGCAGCTTTTACGGCCCTAATTCACCCCTCCACTTT | CASSFYGPNSPLHF
TRBJ1-2 | 16 | - | TRBV12-3/TRBV12-4 | - | TGTGCCAGCAGTTTACTCGGCGGAGGGGGGAACTATGGCTACACCTTC | CASSLLGGGGNYGYTF
TRBJ2-7 | 15 | - | TRBV5-1 | few | TGCGCCAGCAGCCCGAACACGGGACACTCCTACGAGCAGTACTTC | CASSPNTGHSYEQYF
TRBJ1-2 | 15 | - | TRBV5-5 | - | TGTGCCAGCAGCCTGGCGCGTGGATCGGGGTACGGCTACACCTTC | CASSLARGSGYGYTF
TRBJ1-1 | 13 | TRBD1 | TRBV12-3/TRBV12-4 | - | TGTGCCAGCAGTTCAGCCAGGGGGGGAGGAGCTTTCTTT | CASSSARGGGAFF
TRBJ2-1 | 16 | TRBD2 | TRBV28 | few | TGTGCCAGCAGTTCCCCTAGCGGGAGTGCCTACAATGAGCAGTTCTTC | CASSSPSGSAYNEQFF
TRBJ2-1 | 14 | - | TRBV28 | few | TGTGCCAGCTTTAAGAGTCCCGTAAACAATGAGCAGTTCTTC | CASFKSPVNNEQFF
TRBJ2-5 | 17 | - | TRBV4-3 | - | TGCGCCAGCAGCCAAGGGGGGCTGGGGCCCGTCCAAGAGACCCAGTACTTC | CASSQGGLGPVQETQYF
TRBJ2-5 | 12 | - | TRBV4-3 | many | TGCGCCAGCAGCCAAGTTGCCGTGACCCAGTACTTC | CASSQVAVTQYF
TRBJ2-5 | 16 | - | TRBV4-1 | - | TGCGCCAGCAGCCAAGACCAGACAGGCTACCAAGAGACCCAGTACTTC | CASSQDQTGYQETQYF
TRBJ2-1 | 15 | - | TRBV27 | few | TGTGCCAGCAGTTTATCCCCGGGGGCGTTTGATGAGCAGTTCTTC | CASSLSPGAFDEQFF
TRBJ1-5 | 13 | - | TRBV3-1 | - | TGTGCCAGCAGCCAATCGGTGGAGGGGCCCCAGCATTTT | CASSQSVEGPQHF
TRBJ1-5 | 13 | - | TRBV12-3/TRBV12-4 | - | TGTGCCAGCAGTCCCCGATCCAATCAGCCCCAGCATTTT | CASSPRSNQPQHF
TRBJ1-4 | 20 | - | TRBV6-5 | few | TGTGCCAGCAGTTACCCGATCAGGCAGGTCTACTCCGCAACTAATGAAAAACTGTTTTTT | CASSYPIRQVYSATNEKLFF
TRBJ2-7 | 15 | - | TRBV29-1 | - | TGCAGCGTTGCCTTCGGGGGCGTTCGGGCCTACGAGCAGTACTTC | CSVAFGGVRAYEQYF
TRBJ2-5 | 16 | - | TRBV12-3/TRBV12-4 | many | TGTGCCAGCAGCCTGGCTTTGGGGACTCGGCTGGGGACCCAGTACTTC | CASSLALGTRLGTQYF
TRBJ2-7 | 18 | - | TRBV4-3 | once | TGCGCCAGCAGCCAAGATGCCTCTCGGGGTGACCTCTCCTACGAGCAGTACTTC | CASSQDASRGDLSYEQYF
TRBJ2-3 | 15 | - | TRBV4-3 | many | TGTGCCAGCAGCCAAGATGGCGGAAGCACAGATACGCAGTATTTT | CASSQDGGSTDTQYF
TRBJ1-1 | 12 | - | TRBV12-3/TRBV12-4 | - | TGTGCCAGCAGTTGGGGTGGGCCCGAAGCTTTCTTT | CASSWGGPEAFF
TRBJ2-3 | 13 | - | TRBV20-1 | few | TGCAGTGCCAAGAGTCCAGGGACAGATACGCAGTATTTT | CSAKSPGTDTQYF
TRBJ2-3 | 16 | TRBD1 | TRBV20-1 | few | TGCAGTGCTAGATTATGGACAGGGGGGGGGCCAGATACGCAGTATTTT | CSARLWTGGGPDTQYF
TRBJ2-3 | 15 | - | TRBV21-1 | - | TGTGCCAGCAGCAAAGAAGATCAGCGGCAGAATACGCAGTATTTT | CASSKEDQRQNTQYF
TRBJ2-7 | 14 | TRBD1 | TRBV28 | few | TGTGCCAGCTACAGGGGCCTAAATCCTTACGAGCAGTACTTC | CASYRGLNPYEQYF
TRBJ2-2 | 14 | - | TRBV24-1 | - | TGTGCCACCAGTGATTGGGACTCCACCGGGGAGCTGTTTTTT | CATSDWDSTGELFF
TRBJ2-7 | 15 | - | TRBV12-3/TRBV12-4 | - | TGTGCCAGCAGTCCGACCCGAAACAGTCACGACGAGCAGTACTTC | CASSPTRNSHDEQYF
TRBJ2-7 | 15 | - | TRBV20-1 | - | TGCAGTGCTAGAGATGGGAGTCCCAGGACCTACGAGCAGTACTTC | CSARDGSPRTYEQYF
TRBJ2-7 | 15 | - | TRBV7-2 | few | TGTGCCAGCAGCTTAGCCTCAACCCAGGGTTACGAGCAGTACTTC | CASSLASTQGYEQYF
TRBJ2-5 | 13 | - | TRBV29-1 | - | TGCAGCGTTGAGAGGGGGGCGAGGGAGACCCAGTACTTC | CSVERGARETQYF
TRBJ2-1 | 13 | - | TRBV29-1 | - | TGCAGCGCCCATCCCCGGAGCACTAATGAGCAGTTCTTC | CSAHPRSTNEQFF
TRBJ2-1 | 17 | - | TRBV7-3 | - | TGTGCCAGCAGCTTTTCCTATGGCGGGCCCTCCTACAATGAGCAGTTCTTC | CASSFSYGGPSYNEQFF
TRBJ2-7 | 12 | - | TRBV29-1 | - | TGCAGCGTTGAAGGTTTTGTCGGGGAGCAGTACTTC | CSVEGFVGEQYF
TRBJ2-1 | 13 | - | TRBV29-1 | - | TGCAGCGTTGAAGGGAGCACCTACGATGAGCAGTTCTTC | CSVEGSTYDEQFF
TRBJ2-5 | 16 | - | TRBV7-6 | few | TGTGCCAGCAGCCATCCTGGGGACACGGGGCGAGAGACCCAGTACTTC | CASSHPGDTGRETQYF
TRBJ2-2 | 13 | TRBD2 | TRBV29-1 | few | TGTAGCGTTACGCTAGCGGATACCGGGGAGCTGTTTTTT | CSVTLADTGELFF
TRBJ2-3 | 17 | - | TRBV2 | few | TGTGCCAGCAGCGCCGGACGGAAAATCTCCTACACAGATACGCGGTATTTT | CASSAGRKISYTDTRYF